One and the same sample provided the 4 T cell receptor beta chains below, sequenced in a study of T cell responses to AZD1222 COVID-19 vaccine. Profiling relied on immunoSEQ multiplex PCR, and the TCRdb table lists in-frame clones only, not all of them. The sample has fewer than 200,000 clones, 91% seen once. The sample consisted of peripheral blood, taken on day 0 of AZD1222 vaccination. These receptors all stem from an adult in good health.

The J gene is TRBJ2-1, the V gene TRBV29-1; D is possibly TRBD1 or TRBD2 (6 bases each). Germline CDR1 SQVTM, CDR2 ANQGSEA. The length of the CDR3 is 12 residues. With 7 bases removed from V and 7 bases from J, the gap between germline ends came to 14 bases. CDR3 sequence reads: CSAQLGGNEQFF. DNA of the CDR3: TGCAGCGCCCAATTAGGGGGGAATGAGCAGTTCTTC.

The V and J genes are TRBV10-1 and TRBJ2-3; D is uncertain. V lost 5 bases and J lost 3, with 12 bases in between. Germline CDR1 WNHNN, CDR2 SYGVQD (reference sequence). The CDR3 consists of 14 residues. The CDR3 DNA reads TGCGCCAGCAGTTTTGCCAGTCGAACAGATACGCAGTATTTT. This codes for CASSFASRTDTQYF.

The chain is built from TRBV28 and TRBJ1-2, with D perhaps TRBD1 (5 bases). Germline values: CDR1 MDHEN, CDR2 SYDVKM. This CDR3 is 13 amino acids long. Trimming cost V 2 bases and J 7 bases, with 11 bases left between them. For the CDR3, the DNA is TGTGCCAGCAGTTTAAGGTCGGGGGTTGGCTACACCTTC. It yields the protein CASSLRSGVGYTF.

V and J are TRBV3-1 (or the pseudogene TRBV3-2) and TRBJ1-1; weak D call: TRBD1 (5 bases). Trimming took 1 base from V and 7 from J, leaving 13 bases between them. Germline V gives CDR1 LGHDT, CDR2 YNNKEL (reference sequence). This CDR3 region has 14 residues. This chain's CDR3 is CASSQGPGGIEAFF. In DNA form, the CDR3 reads TGTGCCAGCAGCCAAGGCCCGGGGGGGATTGAAGCTTTCTTT.